A selection of T cell receptor beta chains follows, all from one sample in a study of control samples from healthy donors and cancer patients. Some clones are missing from TCRdb's copy, which holds only in-frame ones; the method was immunoSEQ multiplex PCR. The sample carries tens of thousands of clones, roughly 87% recorded once. Material: blood. The receptors stem from a man aged 50 to 60 in good health. The CDR3 runs from the conserved cysteine through the conserved F or W. The D gene is left open where the match is weak. Clone size appears in some rows only: once, few, many, or a class for an expanded clone.

cdr3_length j_call v_call clone_size d_call cdr3_nt cdr3_aa
17 TRBJ2-3 TRBV5-4 - - TGTGCCAGCAGCTTGGAGGGGAGGAAATTTGGCACAGATACGCAGTATTTT CASSLEGRKFGTDTQYF
14 TRBJ1-4 TRBV6-5 - TRBD1 TGTGCCAGCAGTCCAGGGGGCAGTTGGGAAAAACTGTTTTTT CASSPGGSWEKLFF
16 TRBJ2-2 TRBV4-2 few - TGTGCCAGCAGCCAAGATAACGCGGGCGTAACCGGGGAGCTGTTTTTT CASSQDNAGVTGELFF
18 TRBJ1-2 TRBV7-9 - - TGTGCCAGCAGCTTAATTACGGGGTGGGACCTTGCTAACTATGGCTACACCTTC CASSLITGWDLANYGYTF
16 TRBJ2-1 TRBV27 once TRBD2 TGTGCCAGCAGGGGGCTAGCGGGAGACTTAGAAAATGAGCAGTTCTTC CASRGLAGDLENEQFF
18 TRBJ2-3 TRBV3-1/TRBV3-2 once TRBD2 TGTGCCAGCAGCCAAGATCCACCTAGCGGAGCCTTGGGAGATACGCAGTATTTT CASSQDPPSGALGDTQYF
14 TRBJ1-3 TRBV11-2 - - TGTGCCAGCAGCTTAGGGTTTCCTGGAAACACCATATATTTT CASSLGFPGNTIYF
12 TRBJ2-1 TRBV18 - TRBD1 TGTGCCAGCTCACCTGGGACAGGCGAGCAGTTCTTC CASSPGTGEQFF
15 TRBJ1-5 TRBV7-8 - - TGTGCCAGCAGCTTAGACACAGGCGGTAATCAGCCCCAGCATTTT CASSLDTGGNQPQHF
14 TRBJ2-3 TRBV6-2/TRBV6-3 once - TGTGCCAGCAGTAAGGTGGGGGCTGCAGATACGCAGTATTTT CASSKVGAADTQYF
16 TRBJ2-2 TRBV7-3 - - TGTGCCAGCAGCTTAACGGGGGCCCCAATAACCGGGGAGCTGTTTTTT CASSLTGAPITGELFF
15 TRBJ2-7 TRBV27 - TRBD2 TGTGCCAGCCGCAATAGCGGGAGGGCCCACTACGAGCAGTACTTC CASRNSGRAHYEQYF
17 TRBJ2-2 TRBV28 few TRBD1 TGTGCCAGCAGTGGCGCAACCGGGACAGGGGACACCGGGGAGCTGTTTTTT CASSGATGTGDTGELFF
19 TRBJ2-7 TRBV2 - TRBD1 TGTGCCAGCAGTGAAGCGACCGCAGGGGGCGTTTTCCTAACCTACGAGCAGTACTTC CASSEATAGGVFLTYEQYF
12 TRBJ1-1 TRBV7-8 - - TGTGCCAGCAGCCGTATAAACACTGAAGCTTTCTTT CASSRINTEAFF
15 TRBJ1-2 TRBV4-1 - TRBD1 TGCGCCAGCACCACCCAACCAGGGGGCGACTATGGCTACACCTTC CASTTQPGGDYGYTF
13 TRBJ2-1 TRBV11-3 - - TGTGCCAGCAGCGTTCGGACAGACGGTGAGCAGTTCTTC CASSVRTDGEQFF
18 TRBJ1-4 TRBV27 - - TGTGCCAGCAGTTTATCTCCCTTTGGAGGGGCCACTAATGAAAAACTGTTTTTT CASSLSPFGGATNEKLFF
15 TRBJ2-3 TRBV6-5 - - TGTGCCAGCAGTTCCCTTATCGGGAGTGGCGGTACGCAGTATTTT CASSSLIGSGGTQYF
14 TRBJ2-7 TRBV28 - - TGTGCCAGCAGTTTAGCGAGGAGCTCCTACGAGCAGTACTTC CASSLARSSYEQYF
16 TRBJ1-1 TRBV4-1 - - TGCGCCAGCAGCCAAGTAGGAGAGGGTGAGGGGACTGAAGCTTTCTTT CASSQVGEGEGTEAFF
13 TRBJ2-3 TRBV12-3/TRBV12-4 - - TGTGCCAGCAGTTTAGCGGACGGAGATACGCAGTATTTT CASSLADGDTQYF
14 TRBJ1-3 TRBV6-6 - TRBD1 TGTGCCAGCAGCTCCGACAGGGCTGGAAACACCATATATTTT CASSSDRAGNTIYF
14 TRBJ2-3 TRBV9 - TRBD2 TGTGCCAGCGCACTAGCGGGAGCTATAGATACGCAGTATTTT CASALAGAIDTQYF
15 TRBJ2-7 TRBV10-2 - - TGCGCCAGCAGTGAAGGGTACAATAACCGACACGAGCAGTACTTC CASSEGYNNRHEQYF
16 TRBJ2-7 TRBV10-3 - TRBD2 TGTGCCATCAGCTCGACCGACCAGGGACTAGCGAACGAGCAGTACTTC CAISSTDQGLANEQYF
16 TRBJ2-3 TRBV9 - TRBD1 TGTGCCAGCAGCGTAGGGACAGGGTCTGCCACAGATACGCAGTATTTT CASSVGTGSATDTQYF
17 TRBJ2-6 TRBV19 - TRBD2 TGTGCCAGTAGCAGTAGACTAGCCATTTCTGGGGCCAACGTCCTGACTTTC CASSSRLAISGANVLTF
16 TRBJ1-2 TRBV9 - TRBD1 TGTGCCAGCAGCGTAGGGGACAGAACTCCTAACTATGGCTACACCTTC CASSVGDRTPNYGYTF
13 TRBJ2-7 TRBV5-6 once - TGTGCCAGCAGCTTAGGTAGTAGCTACGAGCAGTACTTC CASSLGSSYEQYF
14 TRBJ1-1 TRBV28 few - TGTGCCAGCAGTTTAAGAGGCGGAAACACTGAAGCTTTCTTT CASSLRGGNTEAFF
18 TRBJ1-5 TRBV28 - TRBD1 TGTGCCAGCAGTTATGCTGGGACAGGGACTTATAGCAATCAGCCCCAGCATTTT CASSYAGTGTYSNQPQHF
12 TRBJ2-7 TRBV6-2/TRBV6-3 - - TGTGCCAGCAGCCCCCCAGCGGGCGAGCAGTACTTC CASSPPAGEQYF
16 TRBJ1-2 TRBV5-3 - - TGTGCCAGAAGCTTTGGAGTCTCGAGGGTAGGGTATGGCTACACCTTC CARSFGVSRVGYGYTF
15 TRBJ2-1 TRBV6-5 - TRBD2 TGTGCCAGCAGTTACGGACTAGCGGGAGTTCACGAGCAGTTCTTC CASSYGLAGVHEQFF
11 TRBJ1-1 TRBV5-8 - - TGTGCCAGCGCGGGGTACACTGAAGCTTTCTTT CASAGYTEAFF
13 TRBJ1-4 TRBV27 - - TGTGCCAGCAGTTTGGAAGGCGATGAAAAACTGTTTTTT CASSLEGDEKLFF
15 TRBJ2-3 TRBV7-9 - TRBD2 TGTGCCAGCAGCCAACTAGCGGGTGGGACGGATACGCAGTATTTT CASSQLAGGTDTQYF
13 TRBJ2-5 TRBV11-2 - - TGTGCCAGCAGCTTAGGGGCCCGAGGGACCCAGTACTTC CASSLGARGTQYF
15 TRBJ2-7 TRBV18 - TRBD2 TGTGCCAGCTCACCCGGGACTAGCGGGGGGTACGAGCAGTACTTC CASSPGTSGGYEQYF
16 TRBJ1-5 TRBV2 - TRBD1 TGTGCCAGCAGTGAGGGACAGAACTATAGCAATCAGCCCCAGCATTTT CASSEGQNYSNQPQHF
18 TRBJ2-1 TRBV18 - TRBD2 TGTGCCAGCTCACCAATTCGGGCTAGCGGGCACTCCTACAATGAGCAGTTCTTC CASSPIRASGHSYNEQFF
13 TRBJ1-1 TRBV30 - - TGTGCCTGGAGTAAGGGGTGGAACACTGAAGCTTTCTTT CAWSKGWNTEAFF
12 TRBJ2-3 TRBV7-2 - - TGTGCCAGCAGCCGACTCGAAGATACGCAGTATTTT CASSRLEDTQYF
16 TRBJ2-1 TRBV24-1 - - TGTGCCACCAGTGATTTGGGACAGAGCTCCTACAATGAGCAGTTCTTC CATSDLGQSSYNEQFF
17 TRBJ2-6 TRBV3-1/TRBV3-2 - - TGTGCCAGCAGCCAAGACCCAGGGGGGGTGGGGGCCAACGTCCTGACTTTC CASSQDPGGVGANVLTF
14 TRBJ2-1 TRBV5-1 - - TGCGCCAGCAGCTTGGGGACAGTAACAGATGAGCAGTTCTTC CASSLGTVTDEQFF
13 TRBJ1-2 TRBV12-3/TRBV12-4 - - TGTGCCAGCAGTTTAGCAGGGGCGCAACACTACACCTTC CASSLAGAQHYTF
14 TRBJ2-7 TRBV29-1 - TRBD1 TGCAGCGTTGACTACGGGACAGGGGGCTACGAGCAGTACTTC CSVDYGTGGYEQYF
13 TRBJ2-7 TRBV29-1 - - TGCAGCGTTGAAAATAGCGACACCTACGAGCAGTACTTC CSVENSDTYEQYF
12 TRBJ2-5 TRBV19 - - TGTGCCAGTAGTATAGGTCGTGAGACCCAGTACTTC CASSIGRETQYF
16 TRBJ1-1 TRBV7-8 - TRBD1 TGTGCCAGCAGCCAGGACCCGGGACAGTGGAACACTGAAGCTTTCTTT CASSQDPGQWNTEAFF
14 TRBJ1-1 TRBV5-1 - - TGCGCCAGCAGCATGGGACAACAAGAGGGAGAAGCTTTCTTT CASSMGQQEGEAFF
14 TRBJ2-7 TRBV10-1 - TRBD1 TGCGCCAGCAGTGGGGGACAGGGGAGTTACGAGCAGTACTTC CASSGGQGSYEQYF